What follows are 28 T cell receptor beta chains derived from one specimen sequenced in a study of shared clonotypes between healthy human individuals. CD8 cells regarded as naive lacked CD45RO, were positively chosen for CCR7, and omitted terminally differentiated effector memory CD45RA+ cells. Clones were sequenced by immunoSEQ multiplex PCR, and TCRdb holds only the in-frame ones, with some missing. The sample carries millions of clones, 90% to 95% recorded once. The specimen sequenced was naive CD8+ T cells from PBMCs. The receptors derive from a man in his late teens or twenties in good health. Some clones in this sample may be carry-over from other donors' samples.

V and J are TRBV7-9 and TRBJ2-7, with 7 bases lining up with TRBD1. With V trimmed by 0 bases and J by 5 bases, 7 bases remained unmatched. The germline V gene has CDR1 SEHNR and CDR2 FQNEAQ (reference sequence). The CDR3 length is 15 residues. The CDR3 sequence is CASSLAQGTEDEQYF. Here the CDR3 DNA reads TGTGCCAGCAGCTTAGCTCAGGGGACAGAGGACGAGCAGTACTTC.

The V call is TRBV11-1, the J call TRBJ2-7; the D is unclear. The V gene lost 5 bases and the J gene lost 2 bases, with 4 bases spanning the gap. CDR1 is SGHAT and CDR2 is FQDESV in the germline V gene (reference sequence). This CDR3 comprises 11 residues. The CDR3 loop is CASSHTYEQYF. CDR3 DNA sequence: TGTGCCAGCAGCCACACCTACGAGCAGTACTTC.

This chain links TRBV19 with TRBJ2-7; no clear D gene. The CDR3 totals 12 residues. CDR1 LNHDA and CDR2 SQIVND come from the germline V gene (reference sequence). Trimming pared 5 bases from V and 10 bases from J, leaving 15 bases between. The CDR3 bases are TGTGCCAGTAGTCGGGCCGGCGAGAATCAGTACTTC. This translates into CASSRAGENQYF.

This sequence joins TRBV6-6 and TRBJ2-7, with 8 bases that match TRBD2. Unmatched junction bases numbered 9, after V lost 2 bases and J lost 3 bases. Germline CDR1 MNHNY, CDR2 SVGAGI (reference sequence). The CDR3 is 16 residues long. DNA of the CDR3: TGTGCCAGCAGTTACGGGCCGGGACTAGATAACTACGAGCAGTACTTC. Translated, it gives CASSYGPGLDNYEQYF.

V usage is TRBV6-4 and J usage is TRBJ1-2, with no clear D. V was pared by 9 bases and J by 4 bases, with 15 bases between. This CDR3 has 13 amino acids. The germline CDR1 and CDR2 sequences are MRHNA and SNTAGT. The CDR3 reads CARPEETAYGYTF. The CDR3 DNA follows: TGTGCCAGGCCGGAAGAAACGGCCTATGGCTACACCTTC.

The V call is TRBV28, the J call TRBJ1-2, with no clear D. CDR1 MDHEN and CDR2 SYDVKM come from the germline V gene. The length of the CDR3 is 13 residues. The V gene lost 3 bases and the J gene lost 4 bases, with 9 bases spanning the gap. The DNA for the CDR3 is TGTGCCAGCAGTTTCTGGGAGGGCTATGGCTACACCTTC. Its protein is CASSFWEGYGYTF.

There are a few counts of this clone. Other DNA sequences of this sample code for an identical CDR3. This rearrangement joins TRBV5-4 to TRBJ1-2, with D possibly being TRBD1 (6 bases). Germline V lookup: CDR1 SGHNT, CDR2 YYREEE (reference sequence). Trimming cost V 0 bases and J 0 bases, with 9 bases left between them. The CDR3 has 15 residues. The CDR3 coding sequence is TGTGCCAGCAGCTTGGGCAGGGGTACTAACTATGGCTACACCTTC. The encoded protein is CASSLGRGTNYGYTF.

The chain couples TRBV28 to TRBJ2-5; 7 positions agree with TRBD1. The CDR3 runs to 14 residues. CDR1 MDHEN and CDR2 SYDVKM come from the germline V gene. After removal of 7 bases from V and 1 base from J, the junction contained 6 bases not matched to a gene. The CDR3 sequence: CASTMGQFQETQYF. The DNA of the CDR3 is TGTGCCAGCACCATGGGACAGTTCCAAGAGACCCAGTACTTC.

V gene TRBV28 combines with J gene TRBJ2-3; no definite D call. V shed 8 bases and J shed 5 bases, with 17 bases lying between them. Germline CDR1 and CDR2: MDHEN and SYDVKM. This CDR3 has 14 residues. The CDR3 spells CASLRNARGDTQYF. CDR3 in DNA: TGTGCCAGCCTCAGGAATGCGCGAGGAGATACGCAGTATTTT.

The genes are TRBV25-1 and TRBJ2-5; 7 bases are shared with TRBD1. After removal of 8 bases from V and 4 bases from J, the junction contained 10 bases not matched to a gene. This CDR3 has 14 amino acids. Germline CDR1 and CDR2: MGHDK and SYGVNS. This chain's CDR3 is CASGSDRVRETQYF. The CDR3 coding sequence is TGTGCCAGCGGCTCCGACAGGGTCCGAGAGACCCAGTACTTC.

The chain employs TRBV4-1 and TRBJ2-7; 7 positions match TRBD1. V trimming: 3 bases; J trimming: 6 bases; junction bases outside the gene matches: 8. The germline V gene has CDR1 MGHRA and CDR2 YSYEKL. The CDR3 runs to 14 residues. The CDR3 DNA reads TGCGCCAGCAGCCACCACAGTAGGGGGCTCGAGCAGTACTTC. Protein product: CASSHHSRGLEQYF.

The chain uses TRBV6-6 and TRBJ2-7; 8 nucleotides line up with TRBD2. Germline loops: CDR1 MNHNY, CDR2 SVGAGI (reference sequence). The CDR3 contains 14 residues. Trimming cost V 5 bases and J 6 bases; bases outside gene matches: 9. The CDR3 DNA follows: TGTGCCAGCAGTCACTTCGGGCTAGCGGGCGAGCAGTACTTC. Amino acids: CASSHFGLAGEQYF.

The V and J genes are TRBV14 and TRBJ2-7, with D maybe TRBD1 (6 bases). Germline V lookup: CDR1 SGHDN, CDR2 FVKESK. Trimming cost V 5 bases and J 2 bases, with 25 bases left between them. The length of the CDR3 is 18 residues. CDR3 protein: CASSTKRGIQRSAYEQYF. The DNA for the CDR3 is TGTGCCAGCAGCACAAAGAGGGGGATTCAGCGCTCCGCCTACGAGCAGTACTTC.

The J gene is TRBJ2-6, the V gene TRBV9; 7 nucleotides match TRBD1. Germline lookup yields CDR1 SGDLS and CDR2 YYNGEE. This CDR3 region has 16 residues. V was clipped by 2 bases and J by 2 bases; unmatched bases: 4. The CDR3 bases are TGTGCCAGCAGCGTCAACAGGGGTGCTGGGGCCAACGTCCTGACTTTC. Protein product: CASSVNRGAGANVLTF.

This chain links TRBV7-9 with TRBJ2-1; 7 bases line up with TRBD2. The V gene's germline CDR1 is SEHNR and CDR2 FQNEAQ (reference sequence). The V and J ends lost 10 bases and 5 bases, in that order; junction bases with no gene match: 8. There are 13 residues in the CDR3. The CDR3 loop is CAIYTAGNNEQFF. The CDR3 bases are TGTGCCATATACACAGCGGGAAACAATGAGCAGTTCTTC.

V is TRBV7-9 and J is TRBJ1-4; no firm D call. V dropped 1 base and J dropped 3 bases, with 6 bases sitting between them. Germline CDR1 reads SEHNR; CDR2 reads FQNEAQ (reference sequence). This CDR3 comprises 14 residues. DNA for the CDR3: TGTGCCAGCAGCTTAGTAGAGGCTAATGAAAAACTGTTTTTT. This encodes CASSLVEANEKLFF. The complete variable domain, with remaining parts taken from reference TRBV7-9 and TRBJ1-4, reads DTGVSQNPRHKITKRGQNVTFRCDPISEHNRLYWYRQTLGQGPEFLTYFQNEAQLEKSRLLSDRFSAERPKGSFSTLEIQRTEQGDSAMYLCASSLVEANEKLFFGSGTQLSVL.

The chain combines TRBV6-5 with TRBJ1-5, with a possible D match to TRBD1 (5 bases). The germline V gene has CDR1 MNHEY and CDR2 SVGAGI. The CDR3 loop spans 15 amino acids. The germline V and J ends were trimmed by 6 bases and 0 bases, with 12 bases remaining between them. CDR3 nucleotides: TGTGCCAGCAGAACGACAGAATATAGCAATCAGCCCCAGCATTTT. This sequence encodes CASRTTEYSNQPQHF.

The chain uses TRBV27 and TRBJ2-7; 12 positions match TRBD2. The CDR3 length is 13 residues. With 3 bases clipped from V and 11 bases from J, the junction kept 5 bases outside the gene matches. Germline values: CDR1 MNHEY, CDR2 SMNVEV (reference sequence). As DNA, the CDR3 is TGTGCCAGCAGTTTGACTAGCGGGAGTGAGAAGTACTTC. Translation: CASSLTSGSEKYF.

J is TRBJ2-3 and V is TRBV7-8; D is undetermined. Trimming pared 5 bases from V and 6 bases from J, leaving 21 bases between. The CDR3 runs to 16 residues. Germline lookup yields CDR1 SGHVS and CDR2 FQNEAQ. The CDR3 spells CASSPSGPQTRDTQYF. The CDR3 bases are TGTGCCAGCAGCCCGAGTGGCCCACAGACGAGGGATACGCAGTATTTT.

The genes are TRBV9 and TRBJ2-3; TRBD1 might be the D (5 bases). CDR3 size: 15 residues. In germline, CDR1 is SGDLS, CDR2 YYNGEE. V dropped 2 bases and J dropped 2 bases, with 12 bases sitting between them. The CDR3: CASSVGARLTDTQYF. CDR3 bases: TGTGCCAGCAGCGTTGGGGCCCGTCTCACAGATACGCAGTATTTT. The variable domain in full, with the rest retrieved from reference TRBV9 and TRBJ2-3, is DSGVTQTPKHLITATGQRVTLRCSPRSGDLSVYWYQQSLDQGLQFLIQYYNGEERAKGNILERFSAQQFPDLHSELNLSSLELGDSALYFCASSVGARLTDTQYFGPGTRLTVL.

The chain recombines TRBV5-5 with TRBJ2-2; maybe TRBD2 (6 bases). V lost 0 bases to trimming and J lost 6 bases, with 15 bases between them. The CDR3 runs to 16 residues. Germline V CDR1 and CDR2: SGHKS, YYEKEE (reference sequence). Written as DNA, the CDR3 is TGTGCCAGCAGCTTGGAGGGGAGGCCGGTATCCGGGGAGCTGTTTTTT. This encodes CASSLEGRPVSGELFF. The full variable domain, with the rest looked up from reference TRBV5-5 and TRBJ2-2, is DAGVTQSPTHLIKTRGQQVTLRCSPISGHKSVSWYQQVLGQGPQFIFQYYEKEERGRGNFPDRFSARQFPNYSSELNVNALLLGDSALYLCASSLEGRPVSGELFFGEGSRLTVL.

This chain joins TRBV7-6 and TRBJ1-1, with a weak D call TRBD1 (6 bases). Between the trimmed V and J ends, which lost 5 bases and 0 bases, there was a span of 10 bases. This CDR3 region has 14 residues. Per germline, CDR1 SGHVS and CDR2 FNYEAQ. As DNA, the CDR3 is TGTGCCAGCAGCCTCGGACAGATGAACACTGAAGCTTTCTTT. Its translation: CASSLGQMNTEAFF.

The V call is TRBV7-8, the J call TRBJ1-5, with unresolved D. The CDR3 has 14 residues. From germline, CDR1 is SGHVS and CDR2 FQNEAQ. The V end was cut by 3 bases, the J end by 4 bases, with 10 bases between. CDR3 sequence reads: CASSFLSWNQPQHF. CDR3 bases: TGTGCCAGCAGCTTTCTCTCTTGGAATCAGCCCCAGCATTTT.

The rearrangement joins TRBV27 to TRBJ1-1; TRBD1 matches at 10 bases. The CDR3 runs 18 residues. Germline values: CDR1 MNHEY, CDR2 SMNVEV (reference sequence). The V and J ends lost 3 bases and 3 bases, in that order; junction bases with no gene match: 13. The CDR3 DNA reads TGTGCCAGCAGTTTCCTAGGGACAGGGGCCAGAGGGGACACTGAAGCTTTCTTT. Protein: CASSFLGTGARGDTEAFF.

V is TRBV28 and J is TRBJ1-5; TRBD1 is a possible D gene (6 bases). CDR1 is MDHEN and CDR2 is SYDVKM in the germline V gene. Trimming pared 3 bases from V and 3 bases from J, leaving 9 bases between. The CDR3 covers 14 residues. The CDR3 coding sequence is TGTGCCAGCAGTTTCGACAGGCCCAATCAGCCCCAGCATTTT. Its translation is CASSFDRPNQPQHF.

CDR3 region: CASSPRPQGLSGNTIYF. CDR3 nucleotide sequence: TGTGCCAGTAGTCCGCGCCCCCAGGGCCTCTCTGGAAACACCATATATTTT. The chain combines TRBV19 with TRBJ1-3; weak D call: TRBD1 (5 bases). CDR1 and CDR2 (germline): LNHDA, SQIVND (reference sequence). This CDR3 comprises 17 residues. The V and J ends lost 5 bases and 0 bases respectively, with 17 bases between them.

This clone has a handful of counts. Other DNA sequences in the sample encode the same CDR3. The chain couples TRBV27 to TRBJ1-5, with TRBD1 identical over 8 bases. This CDR3 has 14 residues. CDR1 and CDR2 (germline): MNHEY, SMNVEV (reference sequence). V dropped 6 bases and J dropped 6; count of bases not matched to a gene: 7. The CDR3 DNA is TGTGCCAGCAGCCTAGACAGGGGAACTCAGCCCCAGCATTTT. As protein: CASSLDRGTQPQHF.

For this clone: The same CDR3 is also encoded by other DNA sequences in this sample. The J gene is TRBJ2-3, the V gene TRBV28, with TRBD2 matching over 11 bases. V dropped 6 bases and J dropped 4; count of bases not matched to a gene: 6. This CDR3 spans 15 amino acids. Germline lookup yields CDR1 MDHEN and CDR2 SYDVKM. DNA for the CDR3: TGTGCCAGCAGCCTACTAGCGGGAGTCCCAGATACGCAGTATTTT. It yields the protein CASSLLAGVPDTQYF.